Listed here are 7 T cell receptor beta chains from one sample, sequenced in a study of regulatory T cells in long-lasting Graves disease. Specified time point: newly diagnosed GD, antithyroid drugs for less than 3 months. Isolated PBMC RNA provided the starting material for the TCR library. Arm-PCR with iRepertoire HTBI primers amplified the CDR3 regions for these TCR beta libraries. Each CDR3 protein gets one entry after TCRdb re-called the multiplex PCR reads with MiXCR. This table has roughly 440,000 distinct CDR3 sequences, around 17% appearing once. These same records also appear under a second study, on T cells in Graves' hyperthyroidism and ophthalmopathy.

Sequenced material: peripheral blood mononuclear cells (PBMCs), taken at new diagnosis, from a patient treated with antithyroid drugs. Receptor source: a woman under 30 with Graves disease.

Ten or more counts support this clonotype. V is TRBV28 and J is TRBJ2-3, with TRBD2 matching over 9 bases. J lost 3 bases, V lost 4 bases, and 11 bases had no gene match. The CDR3 length is 17 residues. The germline gives CDR1 MDHEN, CDR2 SYDVKM. The CDR3 region has the DNA TGTGCCAGCAGTTCTCAGAATAGCGGGAGCCCGACAGATACGCAGTATTTT. Amino acid sequence: CASSSQNSGSPTDTQYF.

The chain links TRBV5-5 to TRBJ2-7; D not certain. Germline values: CDR1 SGHKS, CDR2 YYEKEE (reference sequence). CDR3 length: 16 residues. V was pared by 0 bases and J by 4 bases, with 17 bases between. The chain's CDR3 is CASSLVRSSRRYEQYF. DNA for the CDR3: TGTGCCAGCAGCTTGGTTCGCTCCTCCAGAAGATACGAGCAGTACTTC. Complete variable domain (other parts from reference TRBV5-5 and TRBJ2-7): DAGVTQSPTHLIKTRGQQVTLRCSPISGHKSVSWYQQVLGQGPQFIFQYYEKEERGRGNFPDRFSARQFPNYSSELNVNALLLGDSALYLCASSLVRSSRRYEQYFGPGTRLTVT.

The chain recombines TRBV7-3 with TRBJ2-5; 7 positions agree with TRBD1. Germline V gene sequence: CDR1 SGHTA, CDR2 FQGTGA. With V trimmed by 5 bases and J by 0 bases, 18 bases remained unmatched. This CDR3 spans 19 amino acids. CDR3 DNA sequence: TGTGCCAGCAGCACTAGTTACCCTGGACAGGAGTCGTACCAAGAGACCCAGTACTTC. This gives the protein CASSTSYPGQESYQETQYF.

This clonotype was picked up many times. The rearrangement links TRBV2 to TRBJ2-7; 11 bases line up with TRBD2. CDR1 and CDR2 from the germline V gene are SNHLY and FYNNEI. Unmatched junction bases numbered 10, after V lost 5 bases and J lost 7 bases. CDR3 size: 15 residues. CDR3 residues: CASSRATSGRGEQYF. The DNA for the CDR3 is TGTGCCAGCAGTCGAGCTACTAGCGGGAGAGGAGAGCAGTACTTC.

The CDR3 is CSARDYSTTSGRNNEQFF. Written as DNA, the CDR3 is TGCAGTGCTAGAGATTATTCCACAACTAGCGGGAGGAACAATGAGCAGTTCTTC. The chain recombines TRBV20-1 with TRBJ2-1; TRBD2 agrees at 12 bases. The CDR3 is 18 residues long. J was trimmed by 5 bases and V by 0 bases; bases with no gene match: 11. Germline CDR1 is DFQATT and CDR2 is SNEGSKA (reference sequence).

This clonotype was counted many times. The genes are TRBV11-3 and TRBJ2-3; 7 bases are shared with TRBD2. Germline CDR1 SGHNT, CDR2 YENEEA. Losses at the gene ends were 2 bases for V and 0 bases for J; bases not matched to a gene: 5. The CDR3 runs 16 residues. The CDR3 is CASSLLGSGSTDTQYF. In DNA, the CDR3 is TGTGCCAGCAGCTTATTGGGTAGCGGGAGCACAGATACGCAGTATTTT.

This clonotype was detected ten times or more. The chain has TRBV6-1 and TRBJ1-5, with a tentative D call TRBD1 (5 bases). Germline CDR1 and CDR2: MNHNS and SASEGT. This CDR3 is 14 amino acids long. Between the trimmed V and J ends, which lost 4 bases and 5 bases, there was a span of 12 bases. CDR3 sequence (DNA): TGTGCCAGCAGTGTGACAGTCAGGGATCAGCCCCAGCATTTT. Protein sequence: CASSVTVRDQPQHF.